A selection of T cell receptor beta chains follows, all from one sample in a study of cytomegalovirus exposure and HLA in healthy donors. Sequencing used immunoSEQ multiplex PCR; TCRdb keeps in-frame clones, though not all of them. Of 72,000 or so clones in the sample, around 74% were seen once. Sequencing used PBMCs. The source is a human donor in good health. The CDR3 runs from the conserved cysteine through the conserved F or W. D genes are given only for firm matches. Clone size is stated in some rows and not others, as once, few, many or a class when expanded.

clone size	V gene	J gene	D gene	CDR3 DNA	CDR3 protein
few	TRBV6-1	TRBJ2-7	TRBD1	TGTGCCAGTTGGAGGTACAGGGGGGACGAGCAGTACTTC	CASWRYRGDEQYF
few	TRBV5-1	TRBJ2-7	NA	TGCGCCAGCAGCTTGACAGGGTCCTACGAGCAGTACTTC	CASSLTGSYEQYF
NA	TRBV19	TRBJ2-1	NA	TGTGCCAGTAGTATTGGGGCCGAGCAGTTCTTC	CASSIGAEQFF
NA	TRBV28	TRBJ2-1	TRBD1	TGTGCCAGCAGGTCGAGAAGACAGGGAACGAATGAGCAGTTCTTC	CASRSRRQGTNEQFF
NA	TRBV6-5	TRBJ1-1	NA	TGTGCCAGCAGGAGATACAGGGAGAACACTGAAGCTTTCTTT	CASRRYRENTEAFF
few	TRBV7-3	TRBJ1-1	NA	TGTGCCAGCAGCCTTGGTTTTAGCACTGAAGCTTTCTTT	CASSLGFSTEAFF
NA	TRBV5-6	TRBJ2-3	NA	TGTGCCAGCAGCTCGACTAGGGGCACAGATACGCAGTATTTT	CASSSTRGTDTQYF
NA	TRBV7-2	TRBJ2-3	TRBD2	TGTGCCAGCAGCCTGGGGGGGGGATTCACAGATACGCAGTATTTT	CASSLGGGFTDTQYF
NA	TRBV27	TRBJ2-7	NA	NA	CASSTSGLVSYEQYF
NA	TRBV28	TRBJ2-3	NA	TGTGCCAGTGAGGGTACTAGCACAGATACGCAGTATTTT	CASEGTSTDTQYF
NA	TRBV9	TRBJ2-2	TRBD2	TGTGCCAGCAGCGTAGCTTCTAGCGGGAGGCCGAACACCGGGGAGCTGTTTTTT	CASSVASSGRPNTGELFF
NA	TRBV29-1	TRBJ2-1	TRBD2	TGCAGCGTCATACTAGCGGGAGCTCATGAGCAGTTCTTC	CSVILAGAHEQFF
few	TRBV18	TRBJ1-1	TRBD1	TGTGCCAGCTCACCTCGGGGACAGGAGAACACTGAAGCTTTCTTT	CASSPRGQENTEAFF
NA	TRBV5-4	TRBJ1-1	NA	TGTGCCAGCAGCCCGGGGGGGCACGCGAACACTGAAGCTTTCTTT	CASSPGGHANTEAFF
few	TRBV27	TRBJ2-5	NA	TGTGCCAGCAGTAGGACTCCCCGGGGACAAGAGACCCAGTACTTC	CASSRTPRGQETQYF
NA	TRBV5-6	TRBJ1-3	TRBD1	TGTGCCAGCACCCGGGACAGCTCTGGAAACACCATATATTTT	CASTRDSSGNTIYF
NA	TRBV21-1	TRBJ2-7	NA	TGTGCCAGCAGCAAAGCGGGTGGGAGAGCTTACGAGCAGTACTTC	CASSKAGGRAYEQYF
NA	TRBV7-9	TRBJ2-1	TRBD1	TGTGCCAGCAGCTTCAGAGACAGGGGTTACAATGAGCAGTTCTTC	CASSFRDRGYNEQFF
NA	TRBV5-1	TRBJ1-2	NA	TGCGCCAGCAGCTTGAGGACAGAAAACTATGGCTACACCTTC	CASSLRTENYGYTF
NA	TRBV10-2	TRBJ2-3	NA	TGCGCCAGCAGTGGAAAGCTAGGTACGCAGTATTTT	CASSGKLGTQYF
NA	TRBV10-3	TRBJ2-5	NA	TGTGCCATCAGTGAGTCTGGCAGTAAAGAGACCCAGTACTTC	CAISESGSKETQYF
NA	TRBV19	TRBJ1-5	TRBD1	TGTGCCAGTAGTACCTGGGACAGGGGCAATCAGCCCCAGCATTTT	CASSTWDRGNQPQHF
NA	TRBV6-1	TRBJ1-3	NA	TGTGCCAGCACCCTTAGCGGGAACTCTGGAAACACCATATATTTT	CASTLSGNSGNTIYF
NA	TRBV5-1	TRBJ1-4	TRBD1	TGCGCCAGCAGCTTACAGGGGGCCGGTGAAAAACTGTTTTTT	CASSLQGAGEKLFF
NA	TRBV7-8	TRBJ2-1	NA	TGTGCCAGCAGCTTTGTCCGCAGCTCCTACAATGAGCAGTTCTTC	CASSFVRSSYNEQFF
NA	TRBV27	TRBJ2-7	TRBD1	TGTGCCAGCAGTTTGGGACAGGAGTTAAGGGACGAGCAGTACTTC	CASSLGQELRDEQYF
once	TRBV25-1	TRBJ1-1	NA	TGTGCCAGCAGTGCCACCCCTGGACTGCCCACTGAAGCTTTCTTT	CASSATPGLPTEAFF
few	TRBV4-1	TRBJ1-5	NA	TGCGCCAGCAGCCAAGGAGAAATTCAGCCCCAGCATTTT	CASSQGEIQPQHF
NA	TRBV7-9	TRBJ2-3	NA	TGTGCCAGCACCAAGAAGTCGGCGGGCCTGGGCACAGATACGCAGTATTTT	CASTKKSAGLGTDTQYF
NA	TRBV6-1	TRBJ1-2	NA	TGTGCCAGCAGTCAGGAAAGGGGCAGGATCTATGGCTACACCTTC	CASSQERGRIYGYTF
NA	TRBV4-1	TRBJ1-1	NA	TGCGCCAGCAGCCAATCTCACAGGGAAAACACTGAAGCTTTCTTT	CASSQSHRENTEAFF
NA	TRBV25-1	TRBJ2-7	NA	TGTGCCAGCAGTGTCCAGGGAACCGAGCAGTACTTC	CASSVQGTEQYF
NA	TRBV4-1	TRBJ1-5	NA	TGCGCCAGCAGCCCGATGTACGAGAATCAGCCCCAGCATTTT	CASSPMYENQPQHF
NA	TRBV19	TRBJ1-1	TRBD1	TGTGCCAGTAGTTCGAGGGGGCGCGACACTGAAGCTTTCTTT	CASSSRGRDTEAFF
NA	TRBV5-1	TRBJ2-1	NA	TGCGCCAGCAGCTCGGGGGTAGCTGGGATTGAGCAGTTCTTC	CASSSGVAGIEQFF
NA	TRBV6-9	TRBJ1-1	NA	TGTGCCAGCAGTCGGTTCGCTGAAGCTTTCTTT	CASSRFAEAFF
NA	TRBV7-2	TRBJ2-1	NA	TGTGCCAGCAGCCCCCAGTCTAGCCACCATGAGCAGTTCTTC	CASSPQSSHHEQFF
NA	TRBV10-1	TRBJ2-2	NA	TGCGCCAGCAGTGAGGGACTTATTACCGGGGAGCTGTTTTTT	CASSEGLITGELFF
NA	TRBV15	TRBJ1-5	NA	TGTGCCACCAGCTCCCGGACAGCCCCCTTCAATCAGCCCCAGCATTTT	CATSSRTAPFNQPQHF
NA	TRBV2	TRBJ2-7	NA	TGTGCCAGCAGTGCGAGGCAGGGATCCTACGAGCAGTACTTC	CASSARQGSYEQYF
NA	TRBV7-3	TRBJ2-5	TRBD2	TGTGCCAGCAGCCCCCGCGGAGCGGGAGGGCCAGAGGAAGAGACCCAGTACTTC	CASSPRGAGGPEEETQYF
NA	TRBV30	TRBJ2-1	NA	TGTGCCTGGGGAGGCCTATCCTACAATGAGCAGTTCTTC	CAWGGLSYNEQFF
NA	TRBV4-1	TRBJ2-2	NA	TGCGCCAGCAGTCCTCATCGGGTTAGCGCCGGGGAGCTGTTTTTT	CASSPHRVSAGELFF
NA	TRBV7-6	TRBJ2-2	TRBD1	TGTGCCAGCAGCTCCCCACTTTTCCGGACAGGGGTGAACACCGGGGAGCTGTTTTTT	CASSSPLFRTGVNTGELFF
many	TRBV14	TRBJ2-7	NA	TGTGCCAGCAGCCAAGTCGTCGCTCAGGGGCAGTACTTC	CASSQVVAQGQYF
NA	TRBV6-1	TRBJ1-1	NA	TGTGCCAGCAGTATCTTGGACATAAACACTGAAGCTTTCTTT	CASSILDINTEAFF
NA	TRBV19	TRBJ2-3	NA	TGTGCCAGCGCAGGGTCGGTTACGCAGTATTTT	CASAGSVTQYF